These 30 T cell receptor beta chains share one sample of origin, sequenced in a study of T-cell reconstitution after alpha-beta-depleted transplantation in children. Unique molecular identifiers were used in preparing the TCRbeta library. TCRdb re-derived calls from the PCR reads in MiXCR, one entry per CDR3 protein. The table lists around 210,000 distinct CDR3 sequences, approximately 6.9% of them singletons. The source was PBMCs, collected before TCRalphabeta/CD19-depleted stem cell transplant. Source of these receptors: a boy aged 2 to 10 with acute lymphoblastic leukemia, due to receive a stem cell transplant.

The rearrangement links TRBV7-9 to TRBJ2-6, with D hard to call. The CDR3 is made up of 14 amino acids. The germline V gene encodes CDR1 SEHNR and CDR2 FQNEAQ (reference sequence). Trimming left V 7 bases short and J 0 bases short, with 7 bases between. The CDR3 is CASMLVSGANVLTF. As DNA, the CDR3 is TGTGCCAGCATGCTAGTCTCTGGGGCCAACGTCCTGACTTTC. The full variable domain, completed using reference TRBV7-9 and TRBJ2-6, is DTGVSQNPRHKITKRGQNVTFRCDPISEHNRLYWYRQTLGQGPEFLTYFQNEAQLEKSRLLSDRFSAERPKGSFSTLEIQRTEQGDSAMYLCASMLVSGANVLTFGAGSRLTVL.

This clonotype has a handful of counts. The chain combines TRBV5-1 with TRBJ1-1; TRBD1 aligns across 8 bases. V shed 4 bases, J shed 0 bases, and the junction held 5 bases outside the gene matches. CDR1 and CDR2 from the germline V gene are SGHRS and YFSETQ. CDR3 length equals 15 residues. CDR3 nucleotides: TGCGCCAGCAGCCCGGACAGGGCGGTGAACACTGAAGCTTTCTTT. It translates to CASSPDRAVNTEAFF.

The chain joins TRBV25-1 to TRBJ2-7; D is possibly TRBD2 (6 bases). Per germline, CDR1 MGHDK and CDR2 SYGVNS. The CDR3 totals 13 residues. Between the trimmed V and J ends, which lost 6 bases and 2 bases, there was a span of 11 bases. The CDR3 reads CASSWAGPYEQYF. The CDR3 coding sequence is TGTGCCAGCAGCTGGGCGGGGCCCTACGAGCAGTACTTC.

This clonotype was recorded many times. This chain links TRBV12-3 or TRBV12-4 with TRBJ1-1; tentative D call: TRBD1 (6 bases). The CDR3 consists of 11 residues. The germline V and J ends were trimmed by 3 bases and 10 bases, with 9 bases remaining between them. The CDR3 DNA reads TGTGCCAGCAGTTTCGGGGGCAGAGCTTTCTTT. Protein: CASSFGGRAFF.

This clonotype was observed many times. The V and J genes are TRBV15 and TRBJ1-6; D is undetermined. V lost 0 bases, J lost 7 bases, and 7 bases lay in between. This CDR3 spans 14 amino acids. The V gene's germline CDR1 is LNHNV and CDR2 YYDKDF (reference sequence). The CDR3 nucleotides are TGTGCCACCAGCAGAGACTCCGGGAATTCACCCCTCCACTTT. Its protein product is CATSRDSGNSPLHF.

This clonotype was found a few times. The V gene is TRBV5-1, the J gene TRBJ1-1; perhaps TRBD1 as D (5 bases). Germline V gene lookup returns CDR1 SGHRS and CDR2 YFSETQ. This CDR3 has 17 amino acids. Trimming took 0 bases from V and 1 from J, leaving 16 bases between them. This chain's CDR3 is CASSLALEYRSNTEAFF. The CDR3 DNA follows: TGCGCCAGCAGCTTGGCGCTGGAGTACAGGTCGAACACTGAAGCTTTCTTT.

This clonotype was picked up many times. This rearrangement joins TRBV28 to TRBJ1-6; D is uncertain. The germline V gene has CDR1 MDHEN and CDR2 SYDVKM. CDR3 length: 14 amino acids. The V end lost 2 bases, the J end lost 6 bases, and 8 bases lay between the germline ends. CDR3: CASSLQLPNSPLHF. CDR3 DNA sequence: TGTGCCAGCAGTTTACAGCTGCCTAATTCACCCCTCCACTTT.

This clonotype was seen repeatedly, ten times or more. V and J are TRBV20-1 and TRBJ2-5; no clear D gene. The CDR3 loop spans 13 amino acids. Per germline, CDR1 DFQATT and CDR2 SNEGSKA (reference sequence). V was pared by 6 bases and J by 4 bases, with 15 bases between. In DNA, the CDR3 is TGCAGTGCCCTTAACGAAGCGCCAGAGACCCAGTACTTC. Encoded protein: CSALNEAPETQYF.

About this clonotype itself: A clone one base away is much larger, so this may be a read error. The chain combines TRBV2 with TRBJ2-1; D unresolved. CDR1 and CDR2 (germline): SNHLY, FYNNEI. Trimming left V 2 bases short and J 6 bases short, with 20 bases between. This CDR3 has 17 amino acids. CDR3 protein: CASSERIDGITFNEQFF. CDR3 in DNA: TGTGCCAGCAGTGAAAGGATAGACGGAATCACCTTCAATGAGCAGTTCTTC.

Ten or more counts support this clonotype. The rearrangement uses TRBV12-5 and TRBJ2-1, with 7 bases fitting TRBD2. CDR3 length: 16 amino acids. Germline V gene data show CDR1 as LGHNT and CDR2 as FRNRAP. After removal of 7 bases from V and 10 bases from J, the junction contained 19 bases not matched to a gene. Written as DNA, the CDR3 is TGTGCTAGTGCCTTCTCCCTCACGGGGGGAGGGGAGGAGCAGTTCTTC. Its protein is CASAFSLTGGGEEQFF. Combining the CDR3 with reference TRBV12-5 and TRBJ2-1 gives the whole variable domain DARVTQTPRHKVTEMGQEVTMRCQPILGHNTVFWYRQTMMQGLELLAYFRNRAPLDDSGMPKDRFSAEMPDATLATLKIQPSEPRDSAVYFCASAFSLTGGGEEQFFGPGTRLTVL.

This clonotype appeared a few times. The chain combines TRBV6-5 with TRBJ2-4, with D possibly matching TRBD2 (7 bases). V was cut by 4 bases and J by 5 bases, with 12 bases left in between. The germline CDR1 and CDR2 sequences are MNHEY and SVGAGI. The CDR3 covers 14 residues. CDR3 bases: TGTGCCAGCAGTTCAACGGGGGGCCAAAACATTCAGTACTTC. Amino acids: CASSSTGGQNIQYF.

The chain links TRBV29-1 to TRBJ2-5; TRBD1 matches 7 bases. The ends lost 0 bases at V and 5 bases at J; junction bases unmatched: 6. Germline loops: CDR1 SQVTM, CDR2 ANQGSEA. The CDR3 loop spans 14 amino acids. The CDR3 here is CSVEDEGAEETQYF. The CDR3 coding sequence is TGCAGCGTTGAAGACGAGGGGGCTGAGGAGACCCAGTACTTC.

The genes are TRBV5-5 and TRBJ2-2, with TRBD2 as a possible D gene (5 bases). The CDR3 contains 17 residues. The V gene lost 4 bases and the J gene lost 5 bases, with 21 bases spanning the gap. CDR1 is SGHKS, CDR2 YYEKEE, per germline (reference sequence). The CDR3 here is CASSDPGTRVETGELFF. Here the CDR3 DNA reads TGTGCCAGCAGCGACCCGGGAACTCGGGTTGAAACCGGGGAGCTGTTTTTT.

The J gene is TRBJ2-7, the V gene TRBV11-2; 7 nucleotides line up with TRBD1. The trim removed 4 bases at V and 4 bases at J, leaving 13 bases unmatched. Per the germline V gene, CDR1 is SGHAT and CDR2 is FQNNGV. This CDR3 spans 16 amino acids. The CDR3 DNA reads TGTGCCAGCAGCTCACCTAAGACAGGGTTCGGGTACGAGCAGTACTTC. This sequence encodes CASSSPKTGFGYEQYF.

This clonotype appeared a few times. The V call is TRBV5-1, the J call TRBJ2-7; a weak D match, TRBD2 (5 bases). This CDR3 spans 15 amino acids. V was trimmed by 0 bases and J by 1 base, leaving 11 bases between them. Germline-derived CDR1 and CDR2 are SGHRS and YFSETQ. The CDR3 nucleotides are TGCGCCAGCAGCTTGGACCCGACTAATTCCTACGAGCAGTACTTC. Translated: CASSLDPTNSYEQYF.

This clonotype has a handful of counts. The V call is TRBV7-9, the J call TRBJ1-2, with D perhaps TRBD1 (5 bases). This CDR3 comprises 15 residues. The V gene's germline CDR1 is SEHNR and CDR2 FQNEAQ (reference sequence). The V and J ends lost 5 bases and 0 bases respectively, with 13 bases between them. The CDR3 here is CASSIGTGSNYGYTF. The CDR3 nucleotides are TGTGCCAGCAGCATAGGAACAGGATCTAACTATGGCTACACCTTC.

The V call is TRBV9, the J call TRBJ2-3, with D possibly being TRBD1 (6 bases). The V gene lost 0 bases and the J gene lost 4 bases, with 9 bases spanning the gap. The germline V gene has CDR1 SGDLS and CDR2 YYNGEE. The CDR3 length is 14 residues. Here the CDR3 DNA reads TGTGCCAGCAGCGTAGGGGACAACCCAGATACGCAGTATTTT. Its protein product is CASSVGDNPDTQYF.

This clonotype has a count of ten or more. The J gene is TRBJ2-1, the V gene TRBV29-1; D gene ambiguous. With 8 bases removed from V and 0 bases from J, the gap between germline ends came to 8 bases. The germline V gene has CDR1 SQVTM and CDR2 ANQGSEA. CDR3 length: 12 residues. CDR3 sequence reads: CSFRSSYNEQFF. The CDR3 bases are TGCAGCTTTAGGAGCTCCTACAATGAGCAGTTCTTC.

This clonotype was found many times. For the CDR3, the DNA is TGTGCCAGCAGCTTGGAACCAGGGGAGGGATCACCCCTCCACTTT. This translates into CASSLEPGEGSPLHF. The chain uses TRBV5-5 and TRBJ1-6; possibly TRBD1 for D (6 bases). The CDR3 is 15 residues long. V was pared by 0 bases and J by 10 bases, with 14 bases between. Germline CDR1 is SGHKS and CDR2 is YYEKEE (reference sequence).

As to this clonotype: This could be a read error, since a much larger clone is one nucleotide away. No conserved phenylalanine or tryptophan ends this CDR3, so it is likely a read error. The gene calls are TRBV28 and TRBJ1-5; 7 bases align to TRBD1. The CDR3 covers 14 residues. Trimming cost V 4 bases and J 5 bases; bases outside gene matches: 5. Germline CDR1 reads MDHEN; CDR2 reads SYDVKM. The CDR3 bases are TGTGCCAGCAGTTCCCAGGGGGAGGATCAGCCCCAGCATGTT. This translates into CASSSQGEDQPQHV.

This clonotype was observed a few times. This chain uses TRBV7-2 with TRBJ2-7; no clear D. The CDR3 is 13 residues long. Per germline, CDR1 SGHTA and CDR2 FQGNSA. The V and J ends lost 5 bases and 5 bases respectively, with 13 bases between them. In DNA, the CDR3 is TGTGCCAGCAGCGCCGGGTCTCCCAACGAGCAGTACTTC. It is translated as CASSAGSPNEQYF.

The V and J genes are TRBV6-2 or TRBV6-3 and TRBJ2-1; D is unresolved. The CDR3 is made up of 13 amino acids. V lost 4 bases to trimming and J lost 4 bases, with 8 bases between them. Germline V CDR1 and CDR2: MNHEY, SVGEGT. CDR3 protein: CASSFQSYNEQFF. CDR3 nucleotides: TGTGCCAGCAGTTTCCAGAGTTACAATGAGCAGTTCTTC.

This clonotype was recorded many times. This chain connects TRBV4-2 to TRBJ2-7, with TRBD1 identical over 8 bases. The length of the CDR3 is 14 residues. Germline V gene data show CDR1 as LGHNA and CDR2 as YNFKEQ. J gave up 4 bases and V 4 bases, and 6 bases lay outside the gene matches. CDR3 sequence (DNA): TGTGCCAGCAGCCGAGAGACAGGGGAGTACGAGCAGTACTTC. Translated, it gives CASSRETGEYEQYF.

This clonotype showed up many times. The DNA for the CDR3 is TGTGCCAGCAGCTTATCCCCGTCTGGGGCCAACGTCCTGACTTTC. Translated, it gives CASSLSPSGANVLTF. The rearrangement joins TRBV7-2 to TRBJ2-6, with D uncertain. Trimming stripped 2 bases from V and 1 base from J, with 6 bases between. Germline lookup yields CDR1 SGHTA and CDR2 FQGNSA. This CDR3 spans 15 amino acids.

The rearrangement links TRBV12-3 or TRBV12-4 to TRBJ1-5, with TRBD1 identical over 8 bases. Losses at the gene ends were 3 bases for V and 8 bases for J; bases not matched to a gene: 6. The CDR3 runs 14 residues. CDR3 sequence (DNA): TGTGCCAGCAGTTTTGGACAGGGCTTGGAGCCCCAGCATTTT. Protein sequence: CASSFGQGLEPQHF.

This clonotype was seen ten or more times. CDR3 in amino acids: CASRGQGISYEQYF. Written as DNA, the CDR3 is TGTGCCAGCCGTGGACAGGGGATCTCCTACGAGCAGTACTTC. The chain carries TRBV28 and TRBJ2-7, with 9 bases fitting TRBD1. The CDR3 runs 14 residues. CDR1 and CDR2 from the germline V gene are MDHEN and SYDVKM. V dropped 8 bases and J dropped 0; count of bases not matched to a gene: 5.

This clonotype was detected only a few times. V is TRBV7-2 and J is TRBJ2-4; a weak D match, TRBD1 (5 bases). Trimming pared 0 bases from V and 1 base from J, leaving 13 bases between. The germline V gene has CDR1 SGHTA and CDR2 FQGNSA. This CDR3 is built from 17 residues. CDR3 in amino acids: CASSLAGSGMAKNIQYF. DNA of the CDR3: TGTGCCAGCAGCTTAGCGGGCTCAGGGATGGCCAAAAACATTCAGTACTTC. The entire variable domain, with the rest obtained from reference TRBV7-2 and TRBJ2-4, is as follows: GAGVSQSPSNKVTEKGKDVELRCDPISGHTALYWYRQSLGQGLEFLIYFQGNSAPDKSGLPSDRFSAERTGGSVSTLTIQRTQQEDSAVYLCASSLAGSGMAKNIQYFGAGTRLSVL.

The chain employs TRBV28 and TRBJ2-3; 7 bases agree with TRBD2. The CDR3 loop spans 16 amino acids. Trimming at V came to 7 bases and at J to 1 base, leaving 11 bases not matched to a gene. Germline CDR1 is MDHEN and CDR2 is SYDVKM. The CDR3 spells CASTHWGGKGTDTQYF. CDR3 coding DNA: TGTGCCAGCACCCACTGGGGGGGGAAAGGCACAGATACGCAGTATTTT.

This clonotype was found many times. The chain combines TRBV7-2 with TRBJ2-5, with D possibly TRBD1 on 5 matching bases. V was shortened by 0 bases and J by 7 bases, with 15 bases between the two germline ends. Germline-derived CDR1 and CDR2 are SGHTA and FQGNSA. The CDR3 runs 15 residues. This CDR3 is CASSLAQGGPGTQYF. CDR3 coding DNA: TGTGCCAGCAGCTTAGCGCAGGGTGGGCCTGGGACCCAGTACTTC. Based on the CDR3 plus reference TRBV7-2 and TRBJ2-5, the full variable domain is GAGVSQSPSNKVTEKGKDVELRCDPISGHTALYWYRQSLGQGLEFLIYFQGNSAPDKSGLPSDRFSAERTGGSVSTLTIQRTQQEDSAVYLCASSLAQGGPGTQYFGPGTRLLVL.

This clonotype was seen repeatedly, ten times or more. The chain couples TRBV5-1 to TRBJ1-4; D is undetermined. CDR3 size: 11 residues. The germline CDR1 and CDR2 sequences are SGHRS and YFSETQ. Deletions cut 4 bases from V and 5 bases from J, with 3 bases between. CDR3 sequence (DNA): TGCGCCAGCAGCGAAAATGAAAAACTGTTTTTT. This encodes CASSENEKLFF.